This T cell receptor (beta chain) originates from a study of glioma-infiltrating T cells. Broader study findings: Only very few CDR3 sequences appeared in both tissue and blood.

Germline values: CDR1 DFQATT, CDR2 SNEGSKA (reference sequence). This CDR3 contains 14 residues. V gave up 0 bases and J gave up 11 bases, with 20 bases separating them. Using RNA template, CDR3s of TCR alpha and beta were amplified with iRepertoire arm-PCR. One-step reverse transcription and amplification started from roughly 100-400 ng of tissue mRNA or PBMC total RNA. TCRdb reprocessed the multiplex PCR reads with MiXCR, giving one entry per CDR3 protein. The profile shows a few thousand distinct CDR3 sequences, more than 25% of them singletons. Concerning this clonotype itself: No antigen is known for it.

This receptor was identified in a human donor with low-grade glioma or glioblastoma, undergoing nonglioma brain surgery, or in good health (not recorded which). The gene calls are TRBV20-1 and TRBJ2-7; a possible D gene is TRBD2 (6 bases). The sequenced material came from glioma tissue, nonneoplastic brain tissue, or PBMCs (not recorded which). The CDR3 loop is CSARDRRGLGEKYF. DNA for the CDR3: TGCAGTGCTAGAGATCGACGGGGGTTGGGTGAGAAGTACTTC.